This entry lists 10 T cell receptor beta chains sequenced from one sample in a study of T cells after yellow fever vaccination. TCRdb processed the 5' RACE reads anew with MiXCR; each CDR3 protein has one entry. The data hold approximately 610,000 distinct CDR3 sequences, with 17% observed a single time. Sample: PBMCs, taken about 5 days after the first yellow fever vaccination. These TCRs come from a man between 18 and 29 years old who received the YFV17D yellow fever vaccine.

J is TRBJ1-3 and V is TRBV10-1, with 8 nucleotides matching TRBD1. The CDR3 consists of 12 residues. The V and J ends lost 8 bases and 6 bases, in that order; junction bases with no gene match: 3. Germline assignment: CDR1 WNHNN and CDR2 SYGVQD (reference sequence). The DNA for the CDR3 is TGCGCCAGCGGGACAGGATTAAACACCATATATTTT. It codes for CASGTGLNTIYF.

Only a few counts were recorded for this clonotype. The V and J genes are TRBV28 and TRBJ2-7; D gene uncertain. CDR1 is MDHEN, CDR2 SYDVKM, per germline. Trimming removed 3 bases at V and 0 bases at J, with 6 bases between. The CDR3 consists of 13 residues. The DNA for the CDR3 is TGTGCCAGCAGTTTGGACCCCTCCTACGAGCAGTACGTC. Translating it yields CASSLDPSYEQYV.

The table lists this clonotype with a few counts. This rearrangement joins TRBV20-1 to TRBJ2-7, with 7 bases aligning to TRBD1. This CDR3 comprises 15 residues. CDR1 and CDR2 (germline): DFQATT, SNEGSKA (reference sequence). J gave up 1 base and V 0 bases, and 6 bases lay outside the gene matches. The CDR3 nucleotides are TGCAGTGCTAGAGATATGGGGACAGCTTCCTACGAGCAGTACGTC. Its translation is CSARDMGTASYEQYV.

This clonotype was observed a handful of times. The chain recombines TRBV6-2 or TRBV6-3 with TRBJ2-7; D not resolved. The V end was cut by 0 bases, the J end by 9 bases, with 15 bases between. The germline CDR1 and CDR2 sequences are MNHEY and SVGEGT. The CDR3 loop spans 14 amino acids. For the CDR3, the DNA is TGTGCCAGCAGTTACTCTGACCACCGGGCGTCGCAGTACGTC. Protein: CASSYSDHRASQYV.

The table lists this clonotype with a few counts. For the CDR3, the DNA is TGTGCCAGCAGTTCGGGGGTAGCGGGTACCGGGGAGCTGTTTTTT. Residues: CASSSGVAGTGELFF. The V call is TRBV12-3 or TRBV12-4, the J call TRBJ2-2, with 7 nucleotides matching TRBD2. The CDR3 spans 15 residues. Losses at the gene ends were 4 bases for V and 5 bases for J; bases not matched to a gene: 7.

CDR3 protein: CAFSLRTSGGRGTGELFF. The CDR3 DNA reads as TGTGCCTTCAGTTTAAGGACTAGCGGGGGGCGGGGCACCGGGGAGCTGTTTTTT. V gene TRBV12-3 or TRBV12-4 combines with J gene TRBJ2-2; TRBD2 agrees at 14 bases. V was pared by 11 bases and J by 4 bases, with 15 bases of the junction left unmatched. There are 18 residues in the CDR3.

For the CDR3, the DNA is TGTGCCAGCAGCCCGTTAACGGGAGAACAGGCATTGAACACTGAAGCTTTCTTT. Translated, it gives CASSPLTGEQALNTEAFF. The genes are TRBV7-6 and TRBJ1-1; a possible D gene is TRBD1 (5 bases). CDR3 length equals 18 residues. In germline, CDR1 is SGHVS, CDR2 FNYEAQ. Trimming cost V 5 bases and J 0 bases, with 22 bases left between them.

This rearrangement joins TRBV5-4 to TRBJ2-1, with D tentatively TRBD1 (5 bases). The CDR3 covers 15 residues. Germline values: CDR1 SGHNT, CDR2 YYREEE (reference sequence). V was shortened by 0 bases and J by 5 bases, with 12 bases between the two germline ends. The CDR3 DNA reads TGTGCCAGCAGCTTGGGGGGCCCTGCGCACAATGAGCAGTTCTTC. Its translation is CASSLGGPAHNEQFF.

This clonotype was picked up a small number of times. The V and J genes are TRBV12-3 or TRBV12-4 and TRBJ2-2; 7 nucleotides agree with TRBD2. V dropped 5 bases and J dropped 2; count of bases not matched to a gene: 5. The CDR3 extends over 15 amino acids. CDR3 DNA sequence: TGTGCCAGCAGTCCAAGCGGGGTAAACACCGGGGAGCTGTTTTTT. The encoded protein is CASSPSGVNTGELFF.

V usage is TRBV6-2 or TRBV6-3 and J usage is TRBJ1-2; maybe TRBD1 (5 bases). The germline V gene encodes CDR1 MNHEY and CDR2 SVGEGT. The V end lost 7 bases, the J end lost 4 bases, and 16 bases lay between the germline ends. This CDR3 comprises 14 residues. The CDR3 DNA is TGTGCCAGCACCTATTACCGGGACGGCTATGGCTACACCTTC. It yields the protein CASTYYRDGYGYTF.